Listed here are 22 T cell receptor beta chains from one sample, sequenced in a study of Graves' ophthalmopathy and Graves' hyperthyroidism. Amplifying from RNA transcripts, the study obtained TCR beta CDR3 regions. HTBI primers were used in a first-round RT-PCR, which preceded a second-round multiplex PCR. One entry per CDR3 protein, called by TCRdb with MiXCR from the multiplex PCR reads. The data contain about 400,000 distinct CDR3 sequences, about 18% of them singletons. The sample consisted of peripheral blood. These receptors were obtained from a young woman with Graves' ophthalmopathy.

In its sample, this clonotype was seen many times. For the CDR3, the DNA is TGTGCCAGCAGTGCCGGACAGGGACGCTATGGCTACACCTTC. Translation: CASSAGQGRYGYTF. The chain combines TRBV6-4 with TRBJ1-2; 8 bases line up with TRBD1. Trimming cost V 4 bases and J 4 bases; bases outside gene matches: 5. This CDR3 is built from 14 residues. Germline V gene data show CDR1 as MRHNA and CDR2 as SNTAGT.

The rearrangement joins TRBV12-3 or TRBV12-4 to TRBJ2-7; D not certain. The CDR3 covers 12 residues. V was clipped by 2 bases and J by 9 bases, with 11 bases between them. CDR3 in amino acids: CASSLKKVTQYF. CDR3 in DNA: TGTGCCAGCAGTTTAAAGAAGGTAACGCAGTACTTC.

This clonotype was seen ten or more times. As DNA, the CDR3 is TGCGCCAGCAGCTTGGGACAGCTAAGAGAGACCCAGTACTTC. The encoded protein is CASSLGQLRETQYF. This sequence joins TRBV5-1 and TRBJ2-5; a weak D match, TRBD1 (5 bases). V gave up 0 bases and J gave up 4 bases, with 10 bases separating them. Germline values: CDR1 SGHRS, CDR2 YFSETQ. The CDR3 has 14 amino acids.

This clonotype was detected many times. This chain's CDR3 is CASGSGGGYQETQYF. The DNA of the CDR3 is TGTGCCAGCGGCTCTGGGGGCGGATACCAAGAGACCCAGTACTTC. The rearrangement links TRBV6-2 or TRBV6-3 to TRBJ2-5, with D perhaps TRBD1 (6 bases). Germline V lookup: CDR1 MNHEY, CDR2 SVGEGT. With 8 bases removed from V and 0 bases from J, the gap between germline ends came to 16 bases. The CDR3 covers 15 residues.

For this clonotype: A much bigger clone sits one base away, suggesting this may be a read error. This chain links TRBV7-2 with TRBJ1-2, with D unclear. Germline values: CDR1 SGHTA, CDR2 FQGNSA. Trimming shortened V by 5 bases and J by 4 bases, and 14 bases separated the two germline ends. The CDR3 runs 14 residues. The CDR3 bases are TGTGCCAGCAGCGCCTCACATGGGGTCTATGGCTACACCTTC. Translating gives CASSASHGVYGYTF.

The V call is TRBV12-3 or TRBV12-4, the J call TRBJ1-2; D gene uncertain. The CDR3 covers 14 residues. With 3 bases removed from V and 8 bases from J, the gap between germline ends came to 16 bases. CDR3 region: CASSLGSRVRGYTF. Here the CDR3 DNA reads TGTGCCAGCAGTTTGGGCAGCCGGGTGAGGGGCTACACCTTC.

This clonotype was counted at least ten times. The chain recombines TRBV6-2 or TRBV6-3 with TRBJ2-7, with D possibly matching TRBD2 (6 bases). Germline CDR1 MNHEY, CDR2 SVGEGT. V lost 3 bases and J lost 4, with 13 bases in between. The CDR3 contains 14 residues. The CDR3 sequence: CASSYGRDVYEQYF. Here the CDR3 DNA reads TGTGCCAGCAGTTATGGGCGGGATGTGTACGAGCAGTACTTC.

This clonotype was recorded at least ten times. The genes are TRBV4-2 and TRBJ1-1; unclear D gene. Between the trimmed V and J ends, which lost 7 bases and 6 bases, there was a span of 6 bases. The CDR3 totals 10 residues. Germline V CDR1 and CDR2: LGHNA, YNFKEQ. CDR3 loop: CASIGAEAFF. The DNA for the CDR3 is TGTGCCAGCATTGGGGCTGAAGCTTTCTTT.

This clonotype was observed a few times. The V call is TRBV18, the J call TRBJ2-4, with a possible D match to TRBD1 (6 bases). The germline V gene has CDR1 KGHSH and CDR2 LQKENI. V lost 3 bases and J lost 1, with 10 bases in between. The CDR3 is 15 residues long. The CDR3 sequence is CASSPLQGAKNIQYF. The CDR3 region has the DNA TGTGCCAGCTCACCCCTACAGGGTGCCAAAAACATTCAGTACTTC.

This clonotype was observed at least ten times. The CDR3 loop is CASSYSAGWPQHF. CDR3 sequence (DNA): TGTGCCAGCAGTTACTCGGCGGGGTGGCCCCAGCATTTT. The rearrangement uses TRBV6-5 and TRBJ1-5; D ambiguous. The CDR3 has 13 amino acids. Trimming pared 0 bases from V and 9 bases from J, leaving 9 bases between. Germline V gene lookup returns CDR1 MNHEY and CDR2 SVGAGI.

Ten or more counts support this clonotype. J is TRBJ1-5 and V is TRBV4-1; perhaps TRBD1 as D (5 bases). The CDR3 runs 15 residues. The germline V and J ends were trimmed by 0 bases and 4 bases, with 10 bases remaining between them. The germline V gene encodes CDR1 MGHRA and CDR2 YSYEKL. The chain's CDR3 is CASSQEGPKNQPQHF. The CDR3 region has the DNA TGCGCCAGCAGCCAAGAGGGGCCTAAAAATCAGCCCCAGCATTTT.

This clonotype was picked up many times. The CDR3: CASSLGHPINYEQYF. The DNA for the CDR3 is TGCGCCAGCAGCTTGGGACACCCGATTAACTACGAGCAGTACTTC. The chain uses TRBV5-1 and TRBJ2-7, with no clear D. The CDR3 sequence is 15 residues long. Per germline, CDR1 SGHRS and CDR2 YFSETQ. V shed 0 bases and J shed 3 bases, with 13 bases lying between them. Using reference TRBV5-1 and TRBJ2-7 for the parts outside the CDR3, the full variable domain is KAGVTQTPRYLIKTRGQQVTLSCSPISGHRSVSWYQQTPGQGLQFLFEYFSETQRNKGNFPGRFSGRQFSNSRSEMNVSTLELGDSALYLCASSLGHPINYEQYFGPGTRLTVT.

This clonotype was observed at least ten times. V is TRBV28 and J is TRBJ2-5; D is perhaps TRBD2 (5 bases). This CDR3 has 15 amino acids. Trimming cost V 4 bases and J 4 bases, with 16 bases left between them. Germline V gene data show CDR1 as MDHEN and CDR2 as SYDVKM. The CDR3 sequence: CASSSLQRWGETQYF. The CDR3 bases are TGTGCCAGCAGTTCCCTTCAGCGGTGGGGAGAGACCCAGTACTTC.

This clonotype was recorded at least ten times. The gene calls are TRBV12-3 or TRBV12-4 and TRBJ1-1; TRBD1 might be the D (5 bases). CDR3 length: 15 amino acids. The V gene lost 6 bases and the J gene lost 0 bases, with 14 bases spanning the gap. In nucleotides, the CDR3 is TGTGCCAGCAGCCCGAGGCGGGGCCTGAACACTGAAGCTTTCTTT. It specifies CASSPRRGLNTEAFF.

CDR3 protein: CASRREIAGANVLTF. The CDR3 bases are TGTGCCAGTCGACGGGAGATCGCTGGGGCCAACGTCCTGACTTTC. The V call is TRBV19, the J call TRBJ2-6; a weak D match, TRBD2 (6 bases). Germline assignment: CDR1 LNHDA and CDR2 SQIVND (reference sequence). V lost 8 bases to trimming and J lost 2 bases, with 13 bases between them. This CDR3 has 15 amino acids.

This clonotype was seen repeatedly, ten times or more. The V call is TRBV6-2 or TRBV6-3, the J call TRBJ1-1, with D unresolved. Trimming removed 2 bases at V and 4 bases at J, with 8 bases between. This CDR3 spans 13 amino acids. The germline V gene has CDR1 MNHEY and CDR2 SVGEGT. The CDR3 DNA sequence: TGTGCCAGCAGTTACGGGCAGTTCACTGAAGCTTTCTTT. It specifies CASSYGQFTEAFF.

The sample holds many counts of this clonotype. J is TRBJ2-7 and V is TRBV28; 9 positions match TRBD1. Germline V gene lookup returns CDR1 MDHEN and CDR2 SYDVKM. The V and J ends lost 4 bases and 5 bases, in that order; junction bases with no gene match: 9. The CDR3 totals 15 residues. Written as DNA, the CDR3 is TGTGCCAGCAGTTACCGGGACAGGGTAGCGAACGAGCAGTACTTC. This encodes CASSYRDRVANEQYF. The full variable domain, completed using reference TRBV28 and TRBJ2-7, is DVKVTQSSRYLVKRTGEKVFLECVQDMDHENMFWYRQDPGLGLRLIYFSYDVKMKEKGDIPEGYSVSREKKERFSLILESASTNQTSMYLCASSYRDRVANEQYFGPGTRLTVT.

In its sample, this clonotype was seen many times. The conserved phenylalanine or tryptophan is not found at the CDR3 terminus, so this likely reflects a read error. V and J are TRBV4-2 and TRBJ1-1; D is possibly TRBD1 (6 bases). The germline gives CDR1 LGHNA, CDR2 YNFKEQ. V was shortened by 4 bases and J by 4 bases, with 19 bases between the two germline ends. The CDR3 consists of 16 residues. The chain's CDR3 is CASSPDSPAGGTEAFL. For the CDR3, the DNA is TGTGCCAGCAGCCCGGACAGCCCCGCGGGTGGCACTGAAGCTTTCCTT.

This clonotype was recorded many times. V usage is TRBV6-5 and J usage is TRBJ2-5, with a possible D match to TRBD1 (5 bases). The germline CDR1 and CDR2 sequences are MNHEY and SVGAGI. V was shortened by 1 base and J by 1 base, with 10 bases between the two germline ends. This CDR3 has 15 amino acids. The CDR3 DNA is TGTGCCAGCAGTTACTTTCCCAGGGCCCAAGAGACCCAGTACTTC. It translates to CASSYFPRAQETQYF.

This clonotype was found many times. The rearrangement joins TRBV19 to TRBJ2-2; D is ambiguous. V was trimmed by 1 base and J by 3 bases, leaving 15 bases between them. Germline V gene sequence: CDR1 LNHDA, CDR2 SQIVND (reference sequence). The CDR3 totals 17 residues. This CDR3 is CASSIGPFREHTGELFF. The DNA of the CDR3 is TGTGCCAGTAGTATAGGCCCGTTCCGCGAGCACACCGGGGAGCTGTTTTTT.

This clonotype was counted many times. A single base separates this from a much larger clone, so it may be a read error. The chain recombines TRBV7-2 with TRBJ1-1; D is ambiguous. Germline V lookup: CDR1 SGHTA, CDR2 FQGNSA. The CDR3 runs to 13 residues. The V end lost 6 bases, the J end lost 1 base, and 9 bases lay between the germline ends. CDR3 protein: CASSPNRNTEAFF. For the CDR3, the DNA is TGTGCCAGCAGTCCGAACAGGAACACTGAAGCTTTCTTT.

The chain is built from TRBV18 and TRBJ1-1; the match to TRBD1 covers 8 bases. The CDR3 covers 14 residues. The J segment lost 4 bases and the V segment lost 2 bases, leaving 3 bases of the junction unmatched. CDR1 and CDR2 (germline): KGHSH, LQKENI. CDR3 in DNA: TGTGCCAGCTCACCATCGCAGGGGGCCACTGAAGCTTTCTTT. The encoded protein is CASSPSQGATEAFF.